Below, 10 T cell receptor beta chains from the same sample are listed, as sequenced in a study of blood T cell repertoires in COVID-19. Sequencing was performed with immunoSEQ multiplex PCR; in TCRdb, only in-frame clones are kept and a portion is missing. The repertoire holds under 300,000 clones, with 85% as singletons. The sample taken for sequencing was peripheral blood. These receptors were collected from a human donor in a cohort sampled during active COVID-19.

The chain joins TRBV6-1 to TRBJ1-2; tentative D call: TRBD1 (6 bases). In germline, CDR1 is MNHNS, CDR2 SASEGT. With 0 bases removed from V and 2 bases from J, the gap between germline ends came to 13 bases. The CDR3 totals 16 residues. The CDR3: CASSEALAGANYGYTF. As DNA, the CDR3 is TGTGCCAGCAGTGAAGCGCTAGCGGGGGCCAACTATGGCTACACCTTC.

This chain connects TRBV7-8 to TRBJ2-7, with 10 bases aligning to TRBD1. The CDR3 extends over 16 amino acids. V gave up 3 bases and J gave up 3 bases; unmatched junction bases: 8. Germline V lookup: CDR1 SGHVS, CDR2 FQNEAQ. The CDR3 DNA follows: TGTGCCAGCAGCTTTACAACCGGGACAGGGGACTACGAGCAGTACTTC. It specifies CASSFTTGTGDYEQYF.

This clone was observed a handful of times. The V gene is TRBV11-2, the J gene TRBJ1-6, with TRBD1 as a possible D gene (6 bases). The CDR3 consists of 15 residues. The germline V gene has CDR1 SGHAT and CDR2 FQNNGV. V gave up 4 bases and J gave up 9 bases, with 16 bases separating them. The CDR3: CASSSSDRASSPLHF. The DNA of the CDR3 is TGTGCCAGCAGCTCCTCGGACAGAGCAAGTTCACCCCTCCACTTT.

The chain is built from TRBV9 and TRBJ1-5; D possibly corresponds to TRBD1 (5 bases). CDR1 SGDLS and CDR2 YYNGEE come from the germline V gene. The CDR3 length is 15 residues. Trimming took off 3 bases at V and 0 bases at J, with 10 bases between the two ends. The CDR3 here is CASSATAYSNQPQHF. CDR3 sequence (DNA): TGTGCCAGCAGCGCGACAGCTTATAGCAATCAGCCCCAGCATTTT.

The chain joins TRBV5-5 to TRBJ2-3, with TRBD1 matching over 7 bases. The CDR3 sequence is 16 residues long. Germline V gene lookup returns CDR1 SGHKS and CDR2 YYEKEE (reference sequence). J gave up 3 bases and V 2 bases, and 9 bases lay outside the gene matches. CDR3 sequence reads: CASSFQTGRRTDTQYF. The CDR3 DNA sequence: TGTGCCAGCAGCTTTCAGACAGGGCGGAGGACAGATACGCAGTATTTT.

The gene calls are TRBV20-1 and TRBJ1-1; perhaps TRBD1 as D (5 bases). V lost 3 bases and J 4 bases, leaving 18 bases between the germline ends. Germline V gives CDR1 DFQATT, CDR2 SNEGSKA (reference sequence). The CDR3 is made up of 15 amino acids. CDR3 residues: CSASKALGGSTEAFF. CDR3 in DNA: TGCAGTGCTAGTAAGGCGCTTGGGGGGAGCACTGAAGCTTTCTTT.

J is TRBJ1-5 and V is TRBV3-1 (or the pseudogene TRBV3-2); 8 bases fit TRBD1. The J segment lost 1 base and the V segment lost 6 bases, leaving 2 bases of the junction unmatched. From germline, CDR1 is LGHDT and CDR2 YNNKEL (reference sequence). The CDR3 loop spans 14 amino acids. The CDR3 region has the DNA TGTGCCAGCAGTCACAGGGGGAGCAATCAGCCCCAGCATTTT. Its translation is CASSHRGSNQPQHF.

Only a few counts were recorded for this clone. The V and J genes are TRBV6-2 or TRBV6-3 and TRBJ2-7; D uncertain. The V end lost 4 bases, the J end lost 3 bases, and 7 bases lay between the germline ends. The CDR3 has 12 amino acids. Germline assignment: CDR1 MNHEY and CDR2 SVGEGT. CDR3 sequence reads: CASSFGNYEQYF. The DNA for the CDR3 is TGTGCCAGCAGTTTTGGCAACTACGAGCAGTACTTC.

V is TRBV11-2 and J is TRBJ2-1; TRBD2 is a possible D gene (5 bases). Between the trimmed V and J ends, which lost 2 bases and 5 bases, there was a span of 13 bases. Germline V CDR1 and CDR2: SGHAT, FQNNGV. CDR3 size: 15 residues. The CDR3 DNA follows: TGTGCCAGCAGCTTAACGCTAGGACTCAACAATGAGCAGTTCTTC. This sequence encodes CASSLTLGLNNEQFF. Based on the CDR3 plus reference TRBV11-2 and TRBJ2-1, the full variable domain is EAGVAQSPRYKIIEKRQSVAFWCNPISGHATLYWYQQILGQGPKLLIQFQNNGVVDDSQLPKDRFSAERLKGVDSTLKIQPAKLEDSAVYLCASSLTLGLNNEQFFGPGTRLTVL.

V usage is TRBV4-1 and J usage is TRBJ2-6; TRBD2 is a possible D gene (7 bases). V dropped 6 bases and J dropped 1 base, with 22 bases sitting between them. The CDR3 is made up of 19 amino acids. Germline CDR1 MGHRA, CDR2 YSYEKL. The CDR3 coding sequence is TGCGCCAGCAGTAAGACTGCACGGGGGGCCATTTCTGGGGCCAACGTCCTGACTTTC. Translating it yields CASSKTARGAISGANVLTF.